Following are 4 T cell receptor beta chains from one sample sequenced in a study of OX40 agonist ivuxolimab in advanced cancers. Libraries were prepared by immunoSEQ multiplex PCR; TCRdb keeps only in-frame clonotypes and omits some of them. The data contain tens of thousands of clones, over 65% of them singletons. The sample here was CD4+ or CD8+ T cells sorted from blood, taken in a trial of the OX40 agonist ivuxolimab. Receptors originate from an adult with an advanced solid tumor such as melanoma, head and neck, liver or kidney cancer.

The J gene is TRBJ2-2, the V gene TRBV19; TRBD2 agrees at 11 bases. V gave up 10 bases and J gave up 3 bases; unmatched junction bases: 13. CDR3 length: 17 residues. The V gene's germline CDR1 is LNHDA and CDR2 SQIVND (reference sequence). The CDR3 DNA reads as TGTGCCACCTCGGGGGATCTAGCGGGGGGATACACCGGGGAGCTGTTTTTT. Encoded protein: CATSGDLAGGYTGELFF.

The V call is TRBV11-2, the J call TRBJ2-5; D not certain. Trimming stripped 1 base from V and 2 bases from J, with 8 bases between. Germline lookup yields CDR1 SGHAT and CDR2 FQNNGV. The CDR3 sequence is 14 residues long. The CDR3 nucleotides read TGTGCCAGCAGCTTAGGTTGGGAACAAGAGACCCAGTACTTC. Protein: CASSLGWEQETQYF.

The genes are TRBV29-1 and TRBJ1-5, with D unresolved. V gave up 7 bases and J gave up 2 bases, with 9 bases separating them. Germline-derived CDR1 and CDR2 are SQVTM and ANQGSEA. The CDR3 length is 12 residues. CDR3 nucleotides: TGCAGCGCCAACATCGGCAATCAGCCCCAGCATTTT. Translating it yields CSANIGNQPQHF. Variable domain in full (rest from reference TRBV29-1 and TRBJ1-5): SAVISQKPSRDICQRGTSLTIQCQVDSQVTMMFWYRQQPGQSLTLIATANQGSEATYESGFVIDKFPISRPNLTFSTLTVSNMSPEDSSIYLCSANIGNQPQHFGDGTRLSIL.

The J gene is TRBJ2-1, the V gene TRBV11-1; 7 bases are a match to TRBD1. This CDR3 is built from 13 residues. CDR1 and CDR2 (germline): SGHAT, FQDESV (reference sequence). Unmatched junction bases numbered 4, after V lost 5 bases and J lost 6 bases. This CDR3 is CASSGPGGNEQFF. The CDR3 DNA follows: TGTGCCAGCAGCGGACCAGGGGGCAATGAGCAGTTCTTC.